The sequence of this TCR beta chain was determined in a study of T cells expressing NK-cell markers. TCRdb derives one entry per CDR3 protein from the 5' RACE reads, leaving out DNA. The specimen's table records about 430,000 distinct CDR3 sequences. CDR3 size: 16 residues. Germline CDR1 DFQATT, CDR2 SNEGSKA (reference sequence). The source of this sequence is a woman aged 45-59 years in good health. The specimen sequenced was blood T cells: a sorted CD56 or NKG2C T cell subset, CD4+ or CD8+ T cells, or bulk PBMC T cells (not recorded which). The chain combines TRBV20-1 with TRBJ2-1; TCRdb picks TRBD2, but there is no DNA to check that call. The CDR3 sequence: CSAPNPSSGNHVEQFF.